Below, 32 T cell receptor beta chains from the same sample are listed, as sequenced in a study of cytomegalovirus exposure and HLA in healthy donors. It was with 60 Vbeta and 13 Jbeta primers that the PCR ran. Generated by immunoSEQ multiplex PCR, the TCRdb table keeps only in-frame clones and is missing some. This sample has 85,000 to 95,000 clones, with 60% to 85% found just once. The specimen sequenced was PBMCs. The receptors derive from a young man in good health and CMV-seropositive.

The genes are TRBV6-5 and TRBJ1-2; TRBD1 agrees at 8 bases. The CDR3 runs 14 residues. The V and J ends lost 4 bases and 1 base, in that order; junction bases with no gene match: 2. Germline V gene sequence: CDR1 MNHEY, CDR2 SVGAGI. The CDR3 DNA is TGTGCCAGCAGTTCAGGGGGCAATAACTATGGCTACACCTTC. It specifies CASSSGGNNYGYTF.

The chain has TRBV6-1 and TRBJ1-5, with D possibly being TRBD1 (6 bases). CDR3 length: 18 residues. CDR1 and CDR2 from the germline V gene are MNHNS and SASEGT. The germline V and J ends were trimmed by 0 bases and 3 bases, with 18 bases remaining between them. The CDR3 DNA follows: TGTGCCAGCAGTGAAGCACTTCTACAGGGTCGCCTCAATCAGCCCCAGCATTTT. This translates into CASSEALLQGRLNQPQHF.

This clone was observed a handful of times. The chain employs TRBV11-3 and TRBJ1-1; 7 bases map to TRBD1. Germline CDR1 reads SGHNT; CDR2 reads YENEEA. V trimming: 4 bases; J trimming: 4 bases; junction bases outside the gene matches: 3. The CDR3 loop spans 13 amino acids. The CDR3 loop reads CASSSAGGTEAFF. CDR3 bases: TGTGCCAGCAGCTCGGCAGGGGGCACTGAAGCTTTCTTT.

The CDR3 DNA sequence: TGTGCCAGCAGCCCTGCCCCCCGAGACACTGAAGCTTTCTTT. Its translation: CASSPAPRDTEAFF. The V call is TRBV7-3, the J call TRBJ1-1; D is uncertain. Trimming removed 5 bases at V and 3 bases at J, with 13 bases between. The CDR3 sequence is 14 residues long. Germline loops: CDR1 SGHTA, CDR2 FQGTGA.

The V call is TRBV4-1, the J call TRBJ1-2; a weak D match, TRBD1 (6 bases). The CDR3 is 15 residues long. The germline gives CDR1 MGHRA, CDR2 YSYEKL. Trimming shortened V by 2 bases and J by 4 bases, and 14 bases separated the two germline ends. As DNA, the CDR3 is TGCGCCAGCAGCCAACAAACAGGGCAGGTCTATGGCTACACCTTC. Translation gives CASSQQTGQVYGYTF.

The V call is TRBV6-1, the J call TRBJ2-5; possible D gene TRBD1, 5 bases. The germline V and J ends were trimmed by 3 bases and 5 bases, with 13 bases remaining between them. CDR1 and CDR2 (germline): MNHNS, SASEGT. The CDR3 contains 14 residues. Here the CDR3 DNA reads TGTGCCAGCAGTGAGGCAGGGCGGCGGGAGACCCAGTACTTC. It specifies CASSEAGRRETQYF.

This chain links TRBV7-2 with TRBJ2-7; D is unclear. Trimming shortened V by 1 base and J by 0 bases, and 7 bases separated the two germline ends. Germline V gene lookup returns CDR1 SGHTA and CDR2 FQGNSA. The CDR3 length is 14 residues. CDR3 protein: CASSLVVDSYEQYV. The CDR3 nucleotides are TGTGCCAGCAGCTTAGTGGTCGACTCCTACGAGCAGTACGTC.

The V gene is TRBV6-1, the J gene TRBJ2-1, with 9 bases lining up with TRBD2. The J segment lost 4 bases and the V segment lost 6 bases, leaving 7 bases of the junction unmatched. Germline assignment: CDR1 MNHNS and CDR2 SASEGT. The CDR3 has 15 residues. CDR3 DNA: TGTGCCAGCAGGGGTAGCGGGAGCCAATACAATGAGCAGTTCTTC. Translated: CASRGSGSQYNEQFF.

A single count supports this clone. The chain carries TRBV5-6 and TRBJ2-1; D unclear. This CDR3 spans 15 amino acids. Trimming removed 0 bases from V and 0 bases from J, with 7 bases in between. Per germline, CDR1 SGHDT and CDR2 YYEEEE. The CDR3 reads CASSLELDSYNEQFF. The CDR3 nucleotides are TGTGCCAGCAGCTTGGAACTCGACTCCTACAATGAGCAGTTCTTC.

The chain links TRBV28 to TRBJ1-4; D not resolved. CDR3 length equals 14 residues. The V gene lost 5 bases and the J gene lost 8 bases, with 15 bases spanning the gap. Per the germline V gene, CDR1 is MDHEN and CDR2 is SYDVKM. CDR3 residues: CASSPTNPGEKLFF. CDR3 nucleotide sequence: TGTGCCAGCAGTCCAACGAATCCGGGAGAAAAACTGTTTTTT. The whole variable domain, filled in from reference TRBV28 and TRBJ1-4, reads DVKVTQSSRYLVKRTGEKVFLECVQDMDHENMFWYRQDPGLGLRLIYFSYDVKMKEKGDIPEGYSVSREKKERFSLILESASTNQTSMYLCASSPTNPGEKLFFGSGTQLSVL.

V gene TRBV7-9 combines with J gene TRBJ2-7; D unclear. The CDR3 is 13 residues long. Germline V gene lookup returns CDR1 SEHNR and CDR2 FQNEAQ (reference sequence). V dropped 6 bases and J dropped 1 base, with 10 bases sitting between them. The CDR3 DNA is TGTGCCAGCAGTTCAGGTTCTTCCTACGAGCAGTACTTC. This encodes CASSSGSSYEQYF.

The gene calls are TRBV11-3 and TRBJ2-3; 7 nucleotides align to TRBD1. V dropped 3 bases and J dropped 0; count of bases not matched to a gene: 9. CDR1 SGHNT and CDR2 YENEEA come from the germline V gene. The length of the CDR3 is 17 residues. This CDR3 is CASSFGRDSSSTDTQYF. The DNA for the CDR3 is TGTGCCAGCAGCTTCGGTCGGGACAGCTCTAGCACAGATACGCAGTATTTT.

The chain links TRBV2 to TRBJ2-1, with D uncertain. This CDR3 has 16 residues. Germline CDR1 SNHLY, CDR2 FYNNEI. V dropped 7 bases and J dropped 5 bases, with 21 bases sitting between them. This CDR3 is CASNSFLSSRDNEQFF. In nucleotides, the CDR3 is TGTGCCAGCAATTCCTTTCTCTCCTCCCGGGACAATGAGCAGTTCTTC.

The chain carries TRBV19 and TRBJ1-2; 7 bases are a match to TRBD1. J gave up 3 bases and V 1 base, and 5 bases lay outside the gene matches. Germline loops: CDR1 LNHDA, CDR2 SQIVND (reference sequence). This CDR3 comprises 15 residues. CDR3 sequence: CASSIGGQDHYGYTF. CDR3 sequence (DNA): TGTGCCAGTAGTATAGGAGGACAGGATCACTATGGCTACACCTTC.

CDR3 in amino acids: CASSQERTGEEAFF. DNA of the CDR3: TGCGCCAGCAGCCAAGAAAGGACAGGAGAAGAAGCTTTCTTT. J is TRBJ1-1 and V is TRBV4-1; TRBD1 matches 7 bases. Germline-derived CDR1 and CDR2 are MGHRA and YSYEKL. The length of the CDR3 is 14 residues. Trimming removed 0 bases from V and 8 bases from J; junction bases left unmatched: 6.

The V call is TRBV7-9, the J call TRBJ2-1, with 7 bases matching TRBD1. This CDR3 contains 16 residues. The germline gives CDR1 SEHNR, CDR2 FQNEAQ (reference sequence). The trim removed 3 bases at V and 9 bases at J, leaving 14 bases unmatched. CDR3 coding DNA: TGTGCCAGCAGCTTTTCCCCCGGTGTAGGGGGCGGTGAGCAGTTCTTC. Translated, it gives CASSFSPGVGGGEQFF.

The CDR3 coding sequence is TGCGCCAGCAGCTTGGGGGACACAAACTATGGCTACACCTTC. Translating it yields CASSLGDTNYGYTF. The rearrangement uses TRBV5-1 and TRBJ1-2; maybe TRBD1 (6 bases). Trimming took 0 bases from V and 2 from J, leaving 8 bases between them. Looked up from germline, CDR1 is SGHRS and CDR2 is YFSETQ. The CDR3 consists of 14 residues.

The chain employs TRBV5-1 and TRBJ1-1; D is undetermined. Trimming shortened V by 2 bases and J by 10 bases, and 12 bases separated the two germline ends. The germline V gene has CDR1 SGHRS and CDR2 YFSETQ. The CDR3 has 12 amino acids. The CDR3 protein is CASSLNREGAFF. The CDR3 DNA reads as TGCGCCAGCAGCTTAAACCGGGAAGGAGCTTTCTTT.

This chain uses TRBV16 with TRBJ2-5, with no clear D. CDR1 and CDR2 (germline): KGHSY, FQNENV. CDR3 length equals 13 residues. Trimming removed 5 bases at V and 2 bases at J, with 9 bases between. This CDR3 is CASSANYQETQYF. In DNA form, the CDR3 reads TGTGCCAGCAGCGCAAACTATCAAGAGACCCAGTACTTC.

CDR3 region: CAWSVRGGGELFF. CDR3 nucleotides: TGTGCCTGGAGTGTACGAGGTGGCGGGGAGCTGTTTTTT. The rearrangement links TRBV30 to TRBJ2-2, with D unclear. CDR3 size: 13 residues. Germline V lookup: CDR1 GTSNPN, CDR2 SVGIG (reference sequence). V shed 0 bases and J shed 7 bases, with 9 bases lying between them.

This chain joins TRBV4-1 and TRBJ2-1; D is unclear. The germline V gene encodes CDR1 MGHRA and CDR2 YSYEKL. Between the trimmed V and J ends, which lost 1 base and 5 bases, there was a span of 15 bases. The CDR3 loop spans 16 amino acids. CDR3 region: CASSQGVQSTNNEQFF. The CDR3 nucleotides are TGCGCCAGCAGCCAAGGCGTACAGTCGACCAACAATGAGCAGTTCTTC.

The CDR3 DNA follows: TGTGCCAGCAGTGAATTAGACAGGGTCAACGAGCAGTACGTC. Encoded protein: CASSELDRVNEQYV. The chain recombines TRBV6-1 with TRBJ2-7; 7 bases fit TRBD1. Germline trimming cut 2 bases from V and 5 bases from J; bases unmatched to any gene: 6. In germline, CDR1 is MNHNS, CDR2 SASEGT. This CDR3 region has 14 residues.

This clone appeared once. The chain is built from TRBV7-8 and TRBJ1-2; 11 bases match TRBD1. Germline V CDR1 and CDR2: SGHVS, FQNEAQ. The J segment lost 7 bases and the V segment lost 5 bases, leaving 6 bases of the junction unmatched. The CDR3 sequence is 14 residues long. The CDR3 loop reads CASSPDRGRGGYTF. In nucleotides, the CDR3 is TGTGCCAGCAGCCCGGACAGGGGGCGAGGTGGCTACACCTTC.

In its sample, this clone was seen once. The V gene is TRBV19, the J gene TRBJ1-5; D is uncertain. The V end lost 3 bases, the J end lost 14 bases, and 11 bases lay between the germline ends. Germline loops: CDR1 LNHDA, CDR2 SQIVND (reference sequence). This CDR3 contains 11 residues. The CDR3 DNA reads TGTGCCAGTAGTATGGAGGAATCTAAGCATTTT. It specifies CASSMEESKHF.

The chain combines TRBV2 with TRBJ2-3, with 9 bases lining up with TRBD1. This CDR3 has 14 amino acids. Germline loops: CDR1 SNHLY, CDR2 FYNNEI. The V segment lost 6 bases and the J segment 2 bases; nucleotides outside the gene matches: 3. CDR3 protein: CASRDRGNTDTQYF. CDR3 nucleotides: TGTGCCAGCAGGGACAGGGGCAACACAGATACGCAGTATTTT.

V gene TRBV29-1 combines with J gene TRBJ1-2, with D possibly TRBD1 on 5 matching bases. Trimming stripped 4 bases from V and 3 bases from J, with 15 bases between. CDR3 length equals 14 residues. The germline CDR1 and CDR2 sequences are SQVTM and ANQGSEA. CDR3: CSVGSGSGDYGYTF. CDR3 DNA: TGCAGCGTTGGGTCAGGGTCCGGAGACTATGGCTACACCTTC.

This chain uses TRBV4-1 with TRBJ2-7, with 7 bases identical to TRBD1. V lost 3 bases to trimming and J lost 2 bases; unmatched junction nucleotides: 7. Germline CDR1 is MGHRA and CDR2 is YSYEKL. The CDR3 loop spans 15 amino acids. The DNA for the CDR3 is TGCGCCAGCAGCCATCCCGGGACAGAACCCTACGAGCAGTACGTC. Its protein product is CASSHPGTEPYEQYV.

The chain carries TRBV2 and TRBJ2-5; D is perhaps TRBD2 (6 bases). Germline CDR1 SNHLY, CDR2 FYNNEI. The CDR3 length is 13 residues. V was cut by 7 bases and J by 2 bases, with 11 bases left in between. CDR3 sequence (DNA): TGTGCCAGCAATCGGGGGTCTCAAGAGACCCAGTACTTC. This sequence encodes CASNRGSQETQYF. Filled out from reference TRBV2 and TRBJ2-5, the complete variable domain reads EPEVTQTPSHQVTQMGQEVILRCVPISNHLYFYWYRQILGQKVEFLVSFYNNEISEKSEIFDDQFSVERPDGSNFTLKIRSTKLEDSAMYFCASNRGSQETQYFGPGTRLLVL.

The chain uses TRBV7-2 and TRBJ2-3, with TRBD2 matching over 8 bases. In germline, CDR1 is SGHTA, CDR2 FQGNSA. V was pared by 8 bases and J by 4 bases, with 11 bases of the junction left unmatched. CDR3 length equals 15 residues. DNA of the CDR3: TGTGCCAGCCGGCCCGGGGGGGGTGGGGCAGATACGCAGTATTTT. It is translated as CASRPGGGGADTQYF.

The chain has TRBV19 and TRBJ2-3; 9 bases line up with TRBD2. Trimming cost V 8 bases and J 1 base; bases outside gene matches: 10. Per the germline V gene, CDR1 is LNHDA and CDR2 is SQIVND (reference sequence). The CDR3 has 16 amino acids. The CDR3 is CASGIGAGGRTDTQYF. The CDR3 bases are TGTGCCAGTGGGATTGGAGCGGGGGGCCGCACAGATACGCAGTATTTT.

V is TRBV5-6 and J is TRBJ1-1; D might be TRBD1 (5 bases). Germline loops: CDR1 SGHDT, CDR2 YYEEEE. The CDR3 sequence is 16 residues long. Between the trimmed V and J ends, which lost 3 bases and 2 bases, there was a span of 17 bases. As DNA, the CDR3 is TGTGCCAGCAGCTCGCGTGTCGGACACAGAAACACTGAAGCTTTCTTT. Translating it yields CASSSRVGHRNTEAFF.

The gene calls are TRBV14 and TRBJ2-1, with 9 nucleotides matching TRBD1. The germline V gene encodes CDR1 SGHDN and CDR2 FVKESK. This CDR3 contains 14 residues. V shed 1 base and J 9 bases; nucleotides not matched to a gene: 4. CDR3 in amino acids: CASSQVAGQGEQFF. CDR3 bases: TGTGCCAGCAGCCAAGTTGCGGGACAGGGTGAGCAGTTCTTC.